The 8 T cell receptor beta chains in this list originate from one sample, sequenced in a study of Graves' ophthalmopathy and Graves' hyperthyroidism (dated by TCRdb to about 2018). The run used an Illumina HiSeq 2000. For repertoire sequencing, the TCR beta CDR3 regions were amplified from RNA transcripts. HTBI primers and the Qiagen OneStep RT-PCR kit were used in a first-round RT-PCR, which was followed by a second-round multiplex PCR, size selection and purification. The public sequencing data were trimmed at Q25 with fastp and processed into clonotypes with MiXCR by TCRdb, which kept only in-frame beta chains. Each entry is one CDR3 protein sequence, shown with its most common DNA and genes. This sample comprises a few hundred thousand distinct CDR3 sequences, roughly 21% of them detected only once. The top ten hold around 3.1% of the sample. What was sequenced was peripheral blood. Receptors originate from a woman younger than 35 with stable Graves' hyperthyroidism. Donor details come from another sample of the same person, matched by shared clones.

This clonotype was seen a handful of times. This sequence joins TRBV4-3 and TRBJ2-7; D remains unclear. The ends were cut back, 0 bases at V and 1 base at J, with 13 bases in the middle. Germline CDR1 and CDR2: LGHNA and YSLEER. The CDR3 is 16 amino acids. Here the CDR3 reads CASSQDVRLLSYEQYF. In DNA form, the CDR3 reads TGCGCCAGCAGCCAAGACGTCCGGCTACTTTCCTACGAGCAGTACTTC.

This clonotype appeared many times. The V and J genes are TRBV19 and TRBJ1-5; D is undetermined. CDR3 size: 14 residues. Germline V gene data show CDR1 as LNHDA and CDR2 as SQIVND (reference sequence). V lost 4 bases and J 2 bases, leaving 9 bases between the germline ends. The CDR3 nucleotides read TGTGCCAGTAGTACCGGTGATGGCAATCAGCCCCAGCATTTT. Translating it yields CASSTGDGNQPQHF. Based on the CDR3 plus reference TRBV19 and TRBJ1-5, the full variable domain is DGGITQSPKYLFRKEGQNVTLSCEQNLNHDAMYWYRQDPGQGLRLIYYSQIVNDFQKGDIAEGYSVSREKKESFPLTVTSAQKNPTAFYLCASSTGDGNQPQHFGDGTRLSIL.

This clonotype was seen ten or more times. The CDR3 region has the DNA TGTGCCAGCAGGCTGGGGACTTGGGTCCAGACCCAGTACTTC. Residues: CASRLGTWVQTQYF. This chain links TRBV6-2 or TRBV6-3 with TRBJ2-5; maybe TRBD2 (6 bases). The germline CDR1 and CDR2 sequences are MNHEY and SVGEGT. The CDR3 has 14 residues. V was shortened by 6 bases and J by 6 bases, with 17 bases between the two germline ends.

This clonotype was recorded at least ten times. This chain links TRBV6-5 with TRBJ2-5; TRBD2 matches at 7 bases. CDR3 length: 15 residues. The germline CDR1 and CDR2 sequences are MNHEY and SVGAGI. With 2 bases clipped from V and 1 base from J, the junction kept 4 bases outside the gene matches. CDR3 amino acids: CASSYGLAAQETQYF. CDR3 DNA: TGTGCCAGCAGTTACGGCCTAGCGGCCCAAGAGACCCAGTACTTC.

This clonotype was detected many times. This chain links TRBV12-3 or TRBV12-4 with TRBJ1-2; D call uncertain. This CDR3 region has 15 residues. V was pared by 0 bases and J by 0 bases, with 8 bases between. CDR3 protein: CASSLARTANYGYTF. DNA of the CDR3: TGTGCCAGCAGTTTAGCGCGGACGGCTAACTATGGCTACACCTTC.

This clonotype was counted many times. CDR3 nucleotide sequence: TGTGCCAGTAGTAGGGGACTAGCGGGAGGATTTGGGACCCAGTACTTC. Its translation: CASSRGLAGGFGTQYF. The chain carries TRBV19 and TRBJ2-5, with TRBD2 matching over 15 bases. The V and J ends lost 4 bases and 7 bases, in that order; junction bases with no gene match: 7. Germline V CDR1 and CDR2: LNHDA, SQIVND (reference sequence). The CDR3 sequence is 16 residues long.

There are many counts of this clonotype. The CDR3 here is CASRPPGRSSYEQYF. The CDR3 DNA reads TGTGCCAGCAGACCTCCGGGGAGGAGCTCCTACGAGCAGTACTTC. J is TRBJ2-7 and V is TRBV28; a possible D gene is TRBD2 (6 bases). CDR3 length equals 15 residues. Trimming removed 6 bases from V and 0 bases from J, with 15 bases in between. Germline V lookup: CDR1 MDHEN, CDR2 SYDVKM. The full variable domain, its missing parts supplied by reference TRBV28 and TRBJ2-7, is DVKVTQSSRYLVKRTGEKVFLECVQDMDHENMFWYRQDPGLGLRLIYFSYDVKMKEKGDIPEGYSVSREKKERFSLILESASTNQTSMYLCASRPPGRSSYEQYFGPGTRLTVT.

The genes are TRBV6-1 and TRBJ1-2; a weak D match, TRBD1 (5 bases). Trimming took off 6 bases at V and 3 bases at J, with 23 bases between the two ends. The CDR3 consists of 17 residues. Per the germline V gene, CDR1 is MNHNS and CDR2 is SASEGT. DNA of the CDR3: TGTGCCAGCAGGCCGACCGGGGGATTTGAACGGTACTATGGCTACACCTTC. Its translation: CASRPTGGFERYYGYTF.